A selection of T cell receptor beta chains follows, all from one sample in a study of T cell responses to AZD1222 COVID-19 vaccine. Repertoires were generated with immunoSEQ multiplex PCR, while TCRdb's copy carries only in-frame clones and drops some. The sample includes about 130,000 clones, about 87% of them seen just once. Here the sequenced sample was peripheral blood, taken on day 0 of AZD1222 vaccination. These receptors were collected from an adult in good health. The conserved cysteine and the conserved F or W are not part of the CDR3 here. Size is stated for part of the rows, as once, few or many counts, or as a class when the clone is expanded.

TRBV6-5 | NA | ASTSTPRVYEQY
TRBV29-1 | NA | SVEADRTVNTEAF
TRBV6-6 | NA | ASSRLRGGRGNQPQH
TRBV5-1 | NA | ASTYGAANYGYT
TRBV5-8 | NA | ASSLGRSGYT
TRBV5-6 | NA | ASSSWTSSYEQY
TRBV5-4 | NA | ASRDGTGTGEKLF
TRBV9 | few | ASSVEGTGEKLF
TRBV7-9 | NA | ASSPQFPTGVNTEAF
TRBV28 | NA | ASSSGTGIYEQY
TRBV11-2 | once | ASSPTGFGYT
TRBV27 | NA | ASSLVGFDQPQH
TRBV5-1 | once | ASSLRQGDLNEKLF
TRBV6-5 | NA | ASSPTGNSPLH
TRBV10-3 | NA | AIRASGRASDTQY
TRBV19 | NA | ASSPRQGGNEKLF
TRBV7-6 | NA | ASGGTITGELF
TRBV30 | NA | AWKHRDNSPLH
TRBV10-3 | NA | AISEPPGQARGRSSTDTQY
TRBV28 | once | ATRNGFDYGYT
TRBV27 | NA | ASTRNTGELF
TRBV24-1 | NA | ATSDALEADTQY
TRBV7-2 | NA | ASSPSGTGLWGLF
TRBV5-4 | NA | ASSSQGSDRDTEAF
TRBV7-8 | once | ASSLGSGSGELF
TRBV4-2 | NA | ASSQGASGANVLT
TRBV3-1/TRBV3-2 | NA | ASSQDTGDNQPQH